This T cell receptor (beta chain) derives from a study of blood T cell repertoires in COVID-19. Turning to the study itself: The study drew acute and convalescent COVID-19 samples from the United States, Italy and Spain. T cells, B-cell-depleted T cells, or PBMCs provided the cDNA or gDNA that served as material.

This clone is classed as medium-sized (0.01 to 0.1%). Germline-derived CDR1 and CDR2 are MNHEY and SMNVEV (reference sequence). The CDR3 sequence is 13 residues long. V lost 2 bases, J lost 4 bases, and 9 bases lay in between. The authors' processing: Scientists estimated how many nucleated cells there were by amplifying reference gene primers. Here immunoSEQ multiplex PCR was the method, and the copy in TCRdb shows in-frame clones only, minus some. The DNA gave D and trimming, while V, J and clone size come from that table. The data contain under 130,000 clones, roughly 80% of them seen just once; the ten biggest clones take up 20%.

Sequenced input: peripheral blood. The chain uses TRBV27 and TRBJ2-7; D not certain. The clonotype was recovered from a man aged 65-85 years with active or convalescent COVID-19. The CDR3 is CASSLGIGYEQYF. In DNA, the CDR3 is TGTGCCAGCAGTTTAGGTATCGGGTACGAGCAGTACTTC.